Reported below is one T cell receptor beta chain. What antigen it recognizes has not been identified. The sample holds no much larger clone one base away, and base qualities are not on file. This specimen belongs to a study of CD4+ T cells in melanoma (dated by TCRdb to 2021 to 2024). For the study in its entirety: Neoantigen-specific CD4+ T cells in human melanoma were investigated in the study. Study-wide conclusions, independent of this receptor: Neoantigen-specific CD4+ T cells in melanoma were reported to have a range of differentiation states. Neoantigen-specific CD4+ T cells were reported to be correlated with the function of CD8+ T cells, macrophages and B cells.

As encoded in the germline V gene, CDR1 is SGDLS while CDR2 is YYNGEE. V and J are truncated by 4 bases and 2 bases respectively, leaving an intervening sequence of 12 bases. Its CDR3 holds 14 amino acids, cysteine through phenylalanine. This entry keeps only the CDR3 DNA: 42 bases, framed from base 1. The library was generated by the immunoSEQ multiplex PCR assay. Held by TCRdb, this immuneACCESS table contains in-frame sequences only and omits some clones. Under half of the omission traces to an unresolved V gene where checked; the cause of the rest is unknown. Here the sample has fewer than 20,000 clones; roughly 85% occur a single time. The ten largest clones take up around 5.4% of the sample. The donors were melanoma patients.

The origin of this receptor is a human donor with melanoma. This chain is built from TRBV9 and TRBJ1-2; TRBD1 is a possible D gene, resting on 5 matching bases. The sample taken for sequencing was cells from a culture (not recorded whether cultured in vitro). The DNA sequence is TGTGCCAGCAGCCCCCGGCGGGGGAACTATGGCTACACCTTC. It codes for CASSPRRGNYGYTF. The CDR3, completed at both ends by the reference TRBV9 and TRBJ1-2 genes, gives the full variable domain DSGVTQTPKHLITATGQRVTLRCSPRSGDLSVYWYQQSLDQGLQFLIQYYNGEERAKGNILERFSAQQFPDLHSELNLSSLELGDSALYFCASSPRRGNYGYTFGSGTRLTVV.